The following is a T cell receptor beta chain sequence with its context. Its antigen remains unidentified. This sample is drawn from a study of T cell responses to AZD1222 COVID-19 vaccine. Clones were sequenced by immunoSEQ multiplex PCR, and TCRdb holds only the in-frame ones, with some missing. The sample gives 250,000 to 300,000 clones, 94% of which show up once; around 0.6% is in the top ten. General study points: Increases in Spike-specific TCR breadth and depth were seen after two AZD1222 doses.

The CDR3 consists of 14 residues. The TCR sequence derives from an adult who received the AZD1222 COVID-19 vaccine. This specimen consisted of peripheral blood, obtained 28 days after the second AZD1222 dose. The chain couples TRBV1 to TRBJ2-7; no check of the table's D call, TRBD2, against the DNA was made. TRBV1 is noted as a pseudogene. CDR3 region: CTSSQADCYYEQYF. Written as DNA, the CDR3 is TGCACCAGCAGCCAAGCGGACTGTTACTACGAGCAGTACTTC.